This record concerns one T cell receptor (beta chain) sequence. Its matching antigen is unknown. The CDR3 covers 13 residues. Germline V gene lookup returns CDR1 SGHAT and CDR2 FQNNGV. V trimming: 5 bases; J trimming: 6 bases; junction bases outside the gene matches: 4. The sample is drawn from a study of OX40 agonist ivuxolimab in advanced cancers. About the study: Hepatocellular carcinoma, melanoma, renal cell or head and neck cancer occurred in dose-escalation patients. Findings and limits, study-wide: No determination was made of the antigen specificity of the expanded peripheral T cells.

Patients were ruled out by autoimmune disease history or systemic immunosuppression. Clones were read by immunoSEQ multiplex PCR, and TCRdb kept only the in-frame ones, dropping some. Here the sample spans about 99,000 clones, 90% to 95% being singletons. This chain connects TRBV11-2 to TRBJ1-1; 9 bases are shared with TRBD1. The TCR sequence derives from an adult with an advanced solid tumor such as melanoma, head and neck, liver or kidney cancer. The sequences come from CD4+ or CD8+ T cells sorted from blood, collected in a trial of the OX40 agonist ivuxolimab. The CDR3 nucleotides read TGTGCCAGCAGCCAAGGACAGGGGTCTGAAGCTTTCTTT. It yields the protein CASSQGQGSEAFF.